This T cell receptor (beta chain) was documented in a study of cytomegalovirus exposure and HLA in healthy donors. The PCR used 60 Vbeta and 13 Jbeta primers. Libraries were prepared by immunoSEQ multiplex PCR; TCRdb keeps only in-frame clonotypes and omits some of them. The table shows approximately 120,000 clones, with roughly 80% occurring only once. V gave up 1 base and J gave up 4 bases, with 7 bases separating them. The length of the CDR3 is 13 residues. Germline V lookup: CDR1 LGHNA, CDR2 YNFKEQ. This chain links TRBV4-2 with TRBJ1-2, with no clear D. The sample taken for sequencing was PBMCs. The source of this sequence is a man aged 18 to 29 in good health and CMV-seropositive. CDR3 sequence (DNA): TGTGCCAGCAGCCAAGGGGCCGTCTATGGCTACACCTTC. It encodes CASSQGAVYGYTF.